These 18 T cell receptor beta chains share one sample of origin, sequenced in a study of blood T cell repertoires in COVID-19. The assay was immunoSEQ multiplex PCR, and TCRdb's table has in-frame clones only and misses some. The sample lists approximately 70,000 clones; approximately 83% were seen once. Sequenced input: peripheral blood. The receptors shown here come from a woman in her sixties with acute or convalescent COVID-19.

J is TRBJ1-1 and V is TRBV19; 7 positions match TRBD1. Germline V gene sequence: CDR1 LNHDA, CDR2 SQIVND (reference sequence). This CDR3 spans 12 amino acids. Losses at the gene ends were 8 bases for V and 5 bases for J; bases not matched to a gene: 5. CDR3 loop: CASRNRGTEAFF. The CDR3 bases are TGTGCCAGTCGAAACAGGGGAACTGAAGCTTTCTTT. The full variable domain, its missing parts supplied by reference TRBV19 and TRBJ1-1, is DGGITQSPKYLFRKEGQNVTLSCEQNLNHDAMYWYRQDPGQGLRLIYYSQIVNDFQKGDIAEGYSVSREKKESFPLTVTSAQKNPTAFYLCASRNRGTEAFFGQGTRLTVV.

The chain carries TRBV5-1 and TRBJ2-2; 8 bases agree with TRBD1. Germline V CDR1 and CDR2: SGHRS, YFSETQ. Trimming at V came to 2 bases and at J to 4 bases, leaving 4 bases not matched to a gene. This CDR3 has 15 amino acids. The CDR3 loop is CASSLQGGFTGELFF. The CDR3 DNA is TGCGCCAGCAGCTTACAGGGGGGATTCACCGGGGAGCTGTTTTTT.

This clone occurred once. The J gene is TRBJ1-4, the V gene TRBV2; TRBD1 matches at 7 bases. The CDR3 extends over 15 amino acids. J lost 0 bases, V lost 6 bases, and 4 bases had no gene match. The V gene's germline CDR1 is SNHLY and CDR2 FYNNEI. CDR3 protein: CASSGTAATNEKLFF. CDR3 in DNA: TGTGCCAGCAGCGGGACAGCCGCAACTAATGAAAAACTGTTTTTT.

This chain joins TRBV18 and TRBJ1-5; the D is unclear. There are 14 residues in the CDR3. CDR1 KGHSH and CDR2 LQKENI come from the germline V gene. V was shortened by 0 bases and J by 6 bases, with 9 bases between the two germline ends. CDR3 region: CASSPPGSFQPQHF. The CDR3 DNA reads as TGTGCCAGCTCACCACCGGGGAGCTTTCAGCCCCAGCATTTT. Drawing the rest from reference TRBV18 and TRBJ1-5, the complete variable domain is NAGVMQNPRHLVRRRGQEARLRCSPMKGHSHVYWYRQLPEEGLKFMVYLQKENIIDESGMPKERFSAEFPKEGPSILRIQQVVRGDSAAYFCASSPPGSFQPQHFGDGTRLSIL.

The J gene is TRBJ2-1, the V gene TRBV7-6, with a tentative D call TRBD2 (6 bases). Germline V gives CDR1 SGHVS, CDR2 FNYEAQ. The V and J ends lost 5 bases and 6 bases respectively, with 20 bases between them. The CDR3 extends over 16 amino acids. The CDR3 here is CASSQAPDGSGNEQFF. DNA of the CDR3: TGTGCCAGCAGCCAAGCACCGGACGGGAGCGGCAATGAGCAGTTCTTC.

This clone has a handful of counts. J is TRBJ2-3 and V is TRBV7-9; 13 nucleotides match TRBD2. The CDR3 has 18 residues. CDR1 SEHNR and CDR2 FQNEAQ come from the germline V gene (reference sequence). With 5 bases clipped from V and 0 bases from J, the junction kept 8 bases outside the gene matches. The CDR3 DNA sequence: TGTGCCAGCAGCACCTGGACTAGCGGGGGTACCAGCACAGATACGCAGTATTTT. It codes for CASSTWTSGGTSTDTQYF.

The rearrangement uses TRBV7-9 and TRBJ1-2; D not resolved. The CDR3 is 14 amino acids. Between the trimmed V and J ends, which lost 5 bases and 4 bases, there was a span of 14 bases. Germline V gene sequence: CDR1 SEHNR, CDR2 FQNEAQ (reference sequence). The CDR3 reads CASSPEIASYGYTF. The DNA of the CDR3 is TGTGCCAGCAGCCCCGAGATAGCCTCCTATGGCTACACCTTC.

This chain connects TRBV9 to TRBJ2-7; tentative D call: TRBD2 (6 bases). CDR1 is SGDLS, CDR2 YYNGEE, per germline. V lost 4 bases, J lost 6 bases, and 20 bases lay in between. The CDR3 sequence is 15 residues long. The CDR3 region has the DNA TGTGCCAGCAGCCCGGGACCTCCGGGGGTGTCCGAGCAGTACTTC. Translating gives CASSPGPPGVSEQYF.

This chain links TRBV6-5 with TRBJ1-1; tentatively, D is TRBD1 (6 bases). The germline CDR1 and CDR2 sequences are MNHEY and SVGAGI. The CDR3 length is 14 residues. Trimming shortened V by 4 bases and J by 1 base, and 10 bases separated the two germline ends. The CDR3 nucleotides read TGTGCCAGCAGTTTCGACAGGAGGAACACTGAAGCTTTCTTT. Its protein product is CASSFDRRNTEAFF.

This rearrangement joins TRBV19 to TRBJ1-2; weak D call: TRBD1 (5 bases). Trimming shortened V by 6 bases and J by 6 bases, and 14 bases separated the two germline ends. Looked up from germline, CDR1 is LNHDA and CDR2 is SQIVND (reference sequence). The CDR3 covers 13 residues. DNA for the CDR3: TGTGCCAGTAGCGGGAGGGGTTTCAATGGCTACACCTTC. It specifies CASSGRGFNGYTF.

The chain uses TRBV3-1 (or the pseudogene TRBV3-2) and TRBJ2-1; 8 bases line up with TRBD2. With 6 bases clipped from V and 6 bases from J, the junction kept 10 bases outside the gene matches. Germline assignment: CDR1 LGHDT and CDR2 YNNKEL (reference sequence). The CDR3 has 15 amino acids. For the CDR3, the DNA is TGTGCCAGCAGTTCCGGGACTAGTATAAGCAATGAGCAGTTCTTC. Translated: CASSSGTSISNEQFF.

This clone has a handful of counts. The V and J genes are TRBV5-6 and TRBJ1-6; tentative D call: TRBD1 (5 bases). The CDR3 runs 13 residues. Germline V gene data show CDR1 as SGHDT and CDR2 as YYEEEE. V was pared by 5 bases and J by 4 bases, with 7 bases between. The CDR3 DNA follows: TGTGCCAGCAGGTCAGGGTATAATTCACCCCTCCACTTT. Translation: CASRSGYNSPLHF.

V and J are TRBV19 and TRBJ2-3; 15 nucleotides agree with TRBD2. The CDR3 runs to 15 residues. Per germline, CDR1 LNHDA and CDR2 SQIVND (reference sequence). With V trimmed by 3 bases and J by 6 bases, 1 base remained unmatched. The CDR3 nucleotides read TGTGCCAGTAGTATCGGGACTAGCGGGGGGGATACGCAGTATTTT. It encodes CASSIGTSGGDTQYF. Full variable domain (rest looked up from reference TRBV19 and TRBJ2-3): DGGITQSPKYLFRKEGQNVTLSCEQNLNHDAMYWYRQDPGQGLRLIYYSQIVNDFQKGDIAEGYSVSREKKESFPLTVTSAQKNPTAFYLCASSIGTSGGDTQYFGPGTRLTVL.

The CDR3 DNA is TGTGCCAGCAATCTCGCTAACTATGGCTACACCTTC. Translating gives CASNLANYGYTF. The chain has TRBV6-5 and TRBJ1-2, with D unresolved. The germline V and J ends were trimmed by 7 bases and 0 bases, with 6 bases remaining between them. CDR1 MNHEY and CDR2 SVGAGI come from the germline V gene. CDR3 size: 12 residues.

The V and J genes are TRBV7-9 and TRBJ2-3; possibly TRBD2 for D (5 bases). Germline V lookup: CDR1 SEHNR, CDR2 FQNEAQ (reference sequence). This CDR3 is built from 18 residues. V was cut by 5 bases and J by 0 bases, with 21 bases left in between. The CDR3 sequence is CASSRGLGSEISTDTQYF. CDR3 nucleotides: TGTGCCAGCAGCCGAGGGCTTGGCAGCGAAATTAGCACAGATACGCAGTATTTT.

CDR3 nucleotides: TGTGCCAGCAGGACAGGGCCGGATCATCAGCCCCAGCATTTT. Its translation: CASRTGPDHQPQHF. The chain recombines TRBV6-6 with TRBJ1-5; TRBD1 aligns across 7 bases. CDR1 and CDR2 from the germline V gene are MNHNY and SVGAGI (reference sequence). This CDR3 has 14 amino acids. V shed 6 bases, J shed 5 bases, and the junction held 7 bases outside the gene matches.

The chain recombines TRBV27 with TRBJ2-1; the match to TRBD1 covers 7 bases. V shed 5 bases, J shed 10 bases, and the junction held 8 bases outside the gene matches. There are 13 residues in the CDR3. From germline, CDR1 is MNHEY and CDR2 SMNVEV (reference sequence). The CDR3 is CASSLTGSGEQFF. DNA of the CDR3: TGTGCCAGCAGTCTGACAGGGTCGGGCGAGCAGTTCTTC.

This clone was seen once. This rearrangement joins TRBV6-5 to TRBJ1-4; TRBD1 matches at 8 bases. CDR1 is MNHEY, CDR2 SVGAGI, per germline. There are 14 residues in the CDR3. V gave up 6 bases and J gave up 8 bases; unmatched junction bases: 8. The CDR3 reads CASRKRQGQEKLFF. Here the CDR3 DNA reads TGTGCCAGCAGAAAACGACAGGGGCAAGAAAAACTGTTTTTT.